This TCR beta chain was identified during a study of Ad26.COV2.S vaccination and SARS-CoV-2 variants. Study at large: Intramuscular Ad26.COV2.S at 5x10^10 or 1x10^11 viral particles.

Produced via immunoSEQ multiplex PCR; TCRdb's table is partial and in-frame only. The repertoire includes almost 400,000 clones, approximately 90% of them detected once, and about 1.9% sits in the top ten. Noted treatment: about 20 received Ad26.COV2.S at low or high dose, single or two shots; five or six received placebo; per-sample allocation not given. Day 63 after the first vaccine or placebo injection was the time point for sampling. The V segment lost 6 bases and the J segment 1 base; nucleotides outside the gene matches: 4. The V gene's germline CDR1 is KGHSH and CDR2 LQKENI. This CDR3 is built from 14 residues.

This chain links TRBV18 with TRBJ1-1; 8 bases align to TRBD1. This sequence originates from a person between 18 and 65 years old who received the Ad26.COV2.S COVID-19 vaccine or a placebo. The sequencing used peripheral blood, collected in a trial of Ad26.COV2.S vaccine versus placebo. Here the CDR3 reads CASSLGTGNTEAFF. CDR3 nucleotides: TGTGCCAGCTCCCTAGGGACAGGGAACACTGAAGCTTTCTTT.